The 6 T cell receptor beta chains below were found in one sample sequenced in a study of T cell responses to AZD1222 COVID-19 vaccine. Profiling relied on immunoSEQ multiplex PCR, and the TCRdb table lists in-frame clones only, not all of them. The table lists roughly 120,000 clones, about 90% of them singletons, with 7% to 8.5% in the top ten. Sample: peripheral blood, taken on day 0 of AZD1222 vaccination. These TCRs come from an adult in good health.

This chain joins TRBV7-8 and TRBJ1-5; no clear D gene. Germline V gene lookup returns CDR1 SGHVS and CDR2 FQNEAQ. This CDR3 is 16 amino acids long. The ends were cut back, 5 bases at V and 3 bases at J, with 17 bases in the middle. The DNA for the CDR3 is TGTGCCAGCAGCCGCCACCCCCGGGGAGACAATCAGCCCCAGCATTTT. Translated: CASSRHPRGDNQPQHF.

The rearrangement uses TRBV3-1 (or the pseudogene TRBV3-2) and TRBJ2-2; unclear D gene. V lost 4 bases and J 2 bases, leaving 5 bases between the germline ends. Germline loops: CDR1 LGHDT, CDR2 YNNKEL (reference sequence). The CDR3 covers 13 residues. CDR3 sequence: CASSLGNTGELFF. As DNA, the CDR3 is TGTGCCAGCAGCCTCGGTAACACCGGGGAGCTGTTTTTT.

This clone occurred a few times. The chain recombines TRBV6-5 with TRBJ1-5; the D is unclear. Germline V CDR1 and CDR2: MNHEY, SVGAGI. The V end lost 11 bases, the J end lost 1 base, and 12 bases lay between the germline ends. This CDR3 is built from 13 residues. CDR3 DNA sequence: TGTGCCGCTGGGCAGACAAGCAATCAGCCCCAGCATTTT. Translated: CAAGQTSNQPQHF.

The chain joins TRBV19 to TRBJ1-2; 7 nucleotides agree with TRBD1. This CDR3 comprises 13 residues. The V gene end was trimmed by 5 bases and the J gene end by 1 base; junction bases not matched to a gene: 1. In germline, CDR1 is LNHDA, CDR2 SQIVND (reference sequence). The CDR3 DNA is TGTGCCAGTAGTCGGGACAGTAACTATGGCTACACCTTC. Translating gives CASSRDSNYGYTF. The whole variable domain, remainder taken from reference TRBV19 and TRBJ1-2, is DGGITQSPKYLFRKEGQNVTLSCEQNLNHDAMYWYRQDPGQGLRLIYYSQIVNDFQKGDIAEGYSVSREKKESFPLTVTSAQKNPTAFYLCASSRDSNYGYTFGSGTRLTVV.

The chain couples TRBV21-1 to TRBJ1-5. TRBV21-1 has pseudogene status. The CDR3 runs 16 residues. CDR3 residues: CASSKEPALNHQPQHF. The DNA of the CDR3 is TGTGCCAGCAGCAAAGAACCAGCCTTAAACCATCAGCCCCAGCATTTT.

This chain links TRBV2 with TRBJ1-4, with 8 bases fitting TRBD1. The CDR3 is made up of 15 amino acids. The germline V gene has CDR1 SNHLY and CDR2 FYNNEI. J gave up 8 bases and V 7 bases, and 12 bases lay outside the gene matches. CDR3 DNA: TGTGCCAGCAACCTCCAGGGGGCTCCGACGGAAAAACTGTTTTTT. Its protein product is CASNLQGAPTEKLFF. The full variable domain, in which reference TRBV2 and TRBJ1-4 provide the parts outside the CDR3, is EPEVTQTPSHQVTQMGQEVILRCVPISNHLYFYWYRQILGQKVEFLVSFYNNEISEKSEIFDDQFSVERPDGSNFTLKIRSTKLEDSAMYFCASNLQGAPTEKLFFGSGTQLSVL.